Each of the 18 T cell receptor beta chains below was sequenced from the same sample in a study of shared clonotypes between healthy human individuals. Terminally differentiated effector memory CD45RA+ cells were left out of the naive CD8 fraction, which was CD45RO-negative and positively selected for CCR7. TCRdb's table, derived via immunoSEQ multiplex PCR, lists solely in-frame clones and lacks some. This sample has about 2.1 million clones, with about 93% found just once. Sequencing input: naive CD8+ T cells from PBMCs. The receptors derive from a man aged 18-30 years in good health. Some clones in this sample may be carry-over from other donors' samples.

V and J are TRBV10-3 and TRBJ2-7; 11 bases are a match to TRBD2. The CDR3 has 18 residues. Germline V CDR1 and CDR2: ENHRY, SYGVKD. The V and J ends lost 0 bases and 4 bases, in that order; junction bases with no gene match: 11. CDR3 nucleotide sequence: TGTGCCATCAGTGAGTCTGGGCTTGGACTAGCGGGTTTGTACGAGCAGTACTTC. Protein sequence: CAISESGLGLAGLYEQYF.

The chain joins TRBV28 to TRBJ1-2, with 9 bases aligning to TRBD1. The V and J ends lost 8 bases and 4 bases, in that order; junction bases with no gene match: 8. This CDR3 region has 14 residues. Germline V gene sequence: CDR1 MDHEN, CDR2 SYDVKM. The CDR3 sequence is CASLSGTGSYGYTF. The CDR3 DNA reads TGTGCCAGCCTGAGCGGGACAGGGTCCTATGGCTACACCTTC.

Only one count was recorded for this clone. The chain recombines TRBV7-2 with TRBJ2-3; 8 nucleotides align to TRBD2. In germline, CDR1 is SGHTA, CDR2 FQGNSA. The ends lost 5 bases at V and 0 bases at J; junction bases unmatched: 7. CDR3 size: 16 residues. The CDR3 nucleotides read TGTGCCAGCAGCCTCTCCGGCGGGAGGAGCACAGATACGCAGTATTTT. Protein product: CASSLSGGRSTDTQYF.

The chain combines TRBV2 with TRBJ1-3; the D gene is possibly TRBD1 (5 bases). The germline V gene has CDR1 SNHLY and CDR2 FYNNEI. This CDR3 has 15 amino acids. V shed 3 bases and J shed 0 bases, with 9 bases lying between them. CDR3 in DNA: TGTGCCAGCAGTGACCCCGGGGGCTCTGGAAACACCATATATTTT. This translates into CASSDPGGSGNTIYF. Looking up the rest from reference TRBV2 and TRBJ1-3 gives the full variable domain: EPEVTQTPSHQVTQMGQEVILRCVPISNHLYFYWYRQILGQKVEFLVSFYNNEISEKSEIFDDQFSVERPDGSNFTLKIRSTKLEDSAMYFCASSDPGGSGNTIYFGEGSWLTVV.

Concerning this clone itself: The same CDR3 also results from other DNA sequences found in this sample. The chain carries TRBV28 and TRBJ1-5, with TRBD1 matching over 7 bases. Germline assignment: CDR1 MDHEN and CDR2 SYDVKM. This CDR3 is 15 amino acids long. V dropped 3 bases and J dropped 5; count of bases not matched to a gene: 7. The CDR3 DNA is TGTGCCAGCAGTTTCGACAGGGAGGGCGATCAGCCCCAGCATTTT. Its translation: CASSFDREGDQPQHF. The full variable domain, its missing parts supplied by reference TRBV28 and TRBJ1-5, is DVKVTQSSRYLVKRTGEKVFLECVQDMDHENMFWYRQDPGLGLRLIYFSYDVKMKEKGDIPEGYSVSREKKERFSLILESASTNQTSMYLCASSFDREGDQPQHFGDGTRLSIL.

The chain links TRBV5-6 to TRBJ1-2; D is perhaps TRBD1 (5 bases). Per germline, CDR1 SGHDT and CDR2 YYEEEE. This CDR3 has 14 residues. V shed 0 bases and J shed 7 bases, with 13 bases lying between them. CDR3 protein: CASSLAGGTIGYTF. For the CDR3, the DNA is TGTGCCAGCAGCTTGGCCGGAGGGACTATTGGCTACACCTTC.

The rearrangement uses TRBV5-1 and TRBJ2-7; D perhaps matches TRBD1 (6 bases). The CDR3 covers 17 residues. V lost 2 bases and J lost 0, with 18 bases in between. Germline CDR1 is SGHRS and CDR2 is YFSETQ. The CDR3 protein is CASSFGIRDTNSYEQYF. DNA of the CDR3: TGCGCCAGCAGCTTTGGGATCCGGGACACCAACTCCTACGAGCAGTACTTC.

The chain couples TRBV6-5 to TRBJ2-7; 9 nucleotides agree with TRBD2. This CDR3 spans 14 amino acids. Germline V gene lookup returns CDR1 MNHEY and CDR2 SVGAGI. J lost 2 bases, V lost 6 bases, and 5 bases had no gene match. The CDR3 loop reads CASRLAGAPYEQYF. The CDR3, as DNA: TGTGCCAGCAGATTAGCGGGAGCTCCCTACGAGCAGTACTTC.

The V call is TRBV5-1, the J call TRBJ2-7; 7 bases align to TRBD2. The CDR3 is 15 amino acids. Germline V gene lookup returns CDR1 SGHRS and CDR2 YFSETQ. V shed 0 bases, J shed 2 bases, and the junction held 5 bases outside the gene matches. CDR3 DNA: TGCGCCAGCAGCTTGGCCTCACTAGCGACCTACGAGCAGTACTTC. It yields the protein CASSLASLATYEQYF.

As to this clone: Other DNA sequences within the sample encode an identical CDR3. The chain uses TRBV19 and TRBJ1-5; D not certain. V was cut by 8 bases and J by 0 bases, with 11 bases left in between. The germline gives CDR1 LNHDA, CDR2 SQIVND (reference sequence). This CDR3 is 14 amino acids long. The CDR3 coding sequence is TGTGCCAGTTCCGTCCGGGATAGCAATCAGCCCCAGCATTTT. This gives the protein CASSVRDSNQPQHF. The complete variable domain, with remaining parts taken from reference TRBV19 and TRBJ1-5, reads DGGITQSPKYLFRKEGQNVTLSCEQNLNHDAMYWYRQDPGQGLRLIYYSQIVNDFQKGDIAEGYSVSREKKESFPLTVTSAQKNPTAFYLCASSVRDSNQPQHFGDGTRLSIL.

This clone appeared once. V gene TRBV10-2 combines with J gene TRBJ2-4, with D perhaps matching TRBD2 (6 bases). Trimming removed 6 bases at V and 9 bases at J, with 18 bases between. CDR3 length equals 14 residues. CDR1 and CDR2 from the germline V gene are WSHSY and SAAADI. The CDR3 DNA sequence: TGCGCCAGCAGACCCGGGACTCATGAGGGCATTCAGTACTTC. Translated, it gives CASRPGTHEGIQYF.

Comment on this clone: One end of the junction varies from germline; a read error may be responsible. This chain joins TRBV28 and TRBJ2-1, with 10 bases lining up with TRBD2. This CDR3 has 15 amino acids. Germline V lookup: CDR1 MDHEN, CDR2 SYDVKM. The CDR3: CASSHGGLAPAERFF. DNA of the CDR3: TGTGCCAGCAGTCATGGGGGACTAGCGCCCGCCGAGCGGTTCTTC.

This rearrangement joins TRBV27 to TRBJ2-7; tentatively, D is TRBD2 (5 bases). Trimming removed 1 base at V and 6 bases at J, with 13 bases between. The CDR3 loop spans 14 amino acids. Germline assignment: CDR1 MNHEY and CDR2 SMNVEV (reference sequence). The CDR3 bases are TGTGCCAGCAGTTTATATGGGCTAGCATCCGAGCAGTACTTC. As protein: CASSLYGLASEQYF.

This sequence joins TRBV6-1 and TRBJ1-1, with D tentatively TRBD1 (6 bases). Trimming removed 6 bases from V and 4 bases from J, with 18 bases in between. The length of the CDR3 is 15 residues. CDR1 MNHNS and CDR2 SASEGT come from the germline V gene. CDR3 sequence (DNA): TGTGCCAGCAGGAGATACACGGACAGAGTCACTGAAGCTTTCTTT. Its protein product is CASRRYTDRVTEAFF.

This clone has only a few counts. The chain carries TRBV10-3 and TRBJ2-1, with D unresolved. Germline V gene data show CDR1 as ENHRY and CDR2 as SYGVKD. Trimming shortened V by 7 bases and J by 8 bases, and 15 bases separated the two germline ends. The CDR3 sequence is 13 residues long. CDR3: CAINRTPGDEQFF. The CDR3 region has the DNA TGTGCCATCAACCGGACCCCTGGGGATGAGCAGTTCTTC.

This chain joins TRBV30 and TRBJ2-5; D unclear. Trimming cost V 4 bases and J 1 base, with 7 bases left between them. The germline V gene has CDR1 GTSNPN and CDR2 SVGIG (reference sequence). The CDR3 spans 12 residues. As DNA, the CDR3 is TGTGCCTGGATCGGGCCCCAAGAGACCCAGTACTTC. It is translated as CAWIGPQETQYF.

CDR3 sequence reads: CAISAAGTGTDTQYF. CDR3 nucleotide sequence: TGTGCCATCAGTGCCGCCGGGACAGGGACAGATACGCAGTATTTT. The V gene is TRBV10-3, the J gene TRBJ2-3, with 9 bases aligning to TRBD1. CDR1 is ENHRY and CDR2 is SYGVKD in the germline V gene. Trimming removed 4 bases from V and 3 bases from J; junction bases left unmatched: 5. CDR3 length: 15 residues.

The chain recombines TRBV7-3 with TRBJ2-7; maybe TRBD1 (5 bases). The CDR3 extends over 16 amino acids. Germline CDR1 is SGHTA and CDR2 is FQGTGA. Trimming cost V 2 bases and J 2 bases, with 16 bases left between them. For the CDR3, the DNA is TGTGCCAGCAGCTTAGAATATAGCTACAGGCCCTACGAGCAGTACTTC. It specifies CASSLEYSYRPYEQYF.